The 5 T cell receptor beta chains presented below share a single source sample, sequenced in a study of CD8+CD57+ T cells in acquired aplastic anemia. TCR beta VDJ combinations and CDR3 sequences were profiled from genomic DNA. Using its own MiXCR run on the reads, TCRdb lists one record per CDR3 protein. The repertoire holds about 160,000 distinct CDR3 sequences, with more than 40% as singletons. Sequencing was done on patients that had shown CD8+CD57+ cell expansion by flow cytometry. Sequencing input: sorted CD4+, CD8+, or CD8+CD57+ T cells (not recorded which) from PBMCs. The receptors come from a human donor with aplastic anemia.

In its sample, this clonotype was seen a few times. V and J are TRBV2 and TRBJ2-7; D tentatively fits TRBD1 or TRBD2 (5 bases each). CDR3 size: 12 residues. V was shortened by 7 bases and J by 3 bases, with 10 bases between the two germline ends. Germline CDR1 and CDR2: SNHLY and FYNNEI. CDR3 nucleotides: TGTGCCAGCATCGGGGCCGGCTACGAGCAGTACTTC. This sequence encodes CASIGAGYEQYF. The full variable domain, rest sourced from reference TRBV2 and TRBJ2-7, is EPEVTQTPSHQVTQMGQEVILRCVPISNHLYFYWYRQILGQKVEFLVSFYNNEISEKSEIFDDQFSVERPDGSNFTLKIRSTKLEDSAMYFCASIGAGYEQYFGPGTRLTVT.

The chain uses TRBV9 and TRBJ1-1, with 10 bases lining up with TRBD1. With V trimmed by 3 bases and J by 7 bases, 12 bases remained unmatched. There are 16 residues in the CDR3. Germline loops: CDR1 SGDLS, CDR2 YYNGEE. The CDR3 loop reads CASSADSGQGYNEAFF. CDR3 coding DNA: TGTGCCAGCAGCGCCGATTCGGGACAGGGGTACAATGAAGCTTTCTTT. The variable domain in full, with the rest retrieved from reference TRBV9 and TRBJ1-1, is DSGVTQTPKHLITATGQRVTLRCSPRSGDLSVYWYQQSLDQGLQFLIQYYNGEERAKGNILERFSAQQFPDLHSELNLSSLELGDSALYFCASSADSGQGYNEAFFGQGTRLTVV.

About this clonotype: One end of the junction fails to match germline, which may point to a read error. This chain uses TRBV30 with TRBJ2-1, with a weak D call TRBD2 (5 bases). CDR1 is GTSNPN and CDR2 is SVGIG in the germline V gene (reference sequence). This CDR3 is built from 12 residues. The CDR3 loop is CAIPKSEGFKVF. CDR3 coding DNA: TGTGCCATCCCAAAAAGCGAGGGCTTTAAGGTCTTC.

The rearrangement uses TRBV25-1 and TRBJ1-1; 7 bases line up with TRBD1. V lost 6 bases to trimming and J lost 3 bases; unmatched junction nucleotides: 4. Germline V gene sequence: CDR1 MGHDK, CDR2 SYGVNS. The CDR3 has 13 amino acids. The CDR3 loop is CASSPGGDTEAFF. The CDR3 nucleotides read TGTGCCAGCAGCCCAGGGGGGGACACTGAAGCTTTCTTT.

Worth noting for this clonotype: This may be a read error: a much more frequent sequence differs by one nucleotide. This sequence joins TRBV5-5 and TRBJ2-7; the match to TRBD2 covers 8 bases. The germline gives CDR1 SGHKS, CDR2 YYEKEE (reference sequence). The CDR3 spans 13 residues. The ends lost 4 bases at V and 6 bases at J; junction bases unmatched: 6. Written as DNA, the CDR3 is TGTGCCAGCAGCGGGACTAGTGATGCCGAGCAGTACTTC. Protein product: CASSGTSDAEQYF.